The 23 T cell receptor beta chains in this list originate from one sample, sequenced in a study of human T cells and chemical hapten exposure. As to time point: pre-sensitization, week 0. Treatment described: therapeutic diphenylcyclopropenone sensitization with weekly scalp DPC. Each CDR3 protein gets one entry after TCRdb re-called the RACE reads with MiXCR. Of roughly 90,000 distinct CDR3 sequences in the sample, nearly 10% were seen once. This material consisted of whole blood, taken in connection with sensitization to the hapten diphenylcyclopropenone (DPC). These receptors were obtained from a middle-aged woman with alopecia areata. Some clones in this sample may be carry-over from other donors' samples.

This clonotype was found many times. The rearrangement links TRBV3-1 to TRBJ2-2; 7 nucleotides agree with TRBD1. This CDR3 spans 16 amino acids. CDR1 LGHDT and CDR2 YNNKEL come from the germline V gene (reference sequence). The trim removed 2 bases at V and 5 bases at J, leaving 8 bases unmatched. The CDR3, as DNA: TGTGCCAGCAGCCAACCGACGACAGGGCAAACCGGGGAGCTGTTTTTT. Translation: CASSQPTTGQTGELFF. Based on the CDR3 plus reference TRBV3-1 and TRBJ2-2, the full variable domain is DTAVSQTPKYLVTQMGNDKSIKCEQNLGHDTMYWYKQDSKKFLKIMFSYNNKELIINETVPNRFSPKSPDKAHLNLHINSLELGDSAVYFCASSQPTTGQTGELFFGEGSRLTVL.

As to this clonotype: At one end, the junction sequence differs from germline, possibly due to a read error. This rearrangement joins TRBV29-1 to TRBJ1-2; a possible D gene is TRBD1 (5 bases). The germline V gene has CDR1 SQVTM and CDR2 ANQGSEA. This CDR3 region has 13 residues. The DNA for the CDR3 is TGCAGCGCCAATGACGACAGCAACTATGGCTATACCTTC. It translates to CSANDDSNYGYTF.

This clonotype was recorded a few times. The chain is built from TRBV7-2 and TRBJ2-7; 10 bases fit TRBD2. The germline V gene encodes CDR1 SGHTA and CDR2 FQGNSA. Germline trimming cut 1 base from V and 2 bases from J; bases unmatched to any gene: 2. This CDR3 has 15 amino acids. CDR3 protein: CASSLVLAGAYEQYF. Here the CDR3 DNA reads TGTGCCAGCAGCTTAGTCCTAGCGGGGGCCTACGAGCAGTACTTC.

The CDR3 spells CSVDGAYGYTF. CDR3 DNA sequence: TGCAGCGTTGATGGGGCCTATGGCTACACCTTC. The rearrangement links TRBV29-1 to TRBJ1-2; D may be TRBD1 (5 bases). Trimming pared 3 bases from V and 4 bases from J, leaving 6 bases between. Per the germline V gene, CDR1 is SQVTM and CDR2 is ANQGSEA. The CDR3 loop spans 11 amino acids.

At least ten counts were recorded for this clonotype. This chain joins TRBV10-3 and TRBJ1-3; the D is unclear. The CDR3 length is 14 residues. Between the trimmed V and J ends, which lost 2 bases and 2 bases, there was a span of 7 bases. CDR1 and CDR2 (germline): ENHRY, SYGVKD. This CDR3 is CAISEDEAGNTIYF. CDR3 DNA sequence: TGTGCCATCAGTGAGGACGAGGCTGGAAACACCATATATTTT.

Only a few counts were recorded for this clonotype. DNA for the CDR3: TGTGCCAGCAGTTACTCGATAGGAGCCTCCGGGTCGGTTGACACCTTC. Protein product: CASSYSIGASGSVDTF. This chain uses TRBV6-2 or TRBV6-3 with TRBJ1-2; D unclear. CDR1 MNHEY and CDR2 SVGEGT come from the germline V gene. Trimming removed 0 bases from V and 12 bases from J, with 23 bases in between. The CDR3 extends over 16 amino acids.

This clonotype was counted at least ten times. This chain uses TRBV9 with TRBJ1-1, with D perhaps matching TRBD1 (6 bases). Deletions cut 5 bases from V and 8 bases from J, with 22 bases between. The CDR3 covers 15 residues. Germline V lookup: CDR1 SGDLS, CDR2 YYNGEE. CDR3 coding DNA: TGTGCCAGCAGTCCCCGGGGGGCGGGAACGATGGAAGCTTTCTTT. Amino acids: CASSPRGAGTMEAFF.

About this clonotype itself: Sequence at one end of the junction differs from germline and may be a read error. CDR3 sequence: CASSSLGPETRYF. The CDR3 coding sequence is TGTGCCAGCAGCTCCTTGGGCCCGGAGACCCGGTACTTC. The chain uses TRBV7-9 and TRBJ2-5; unclear D gene. This CDR3 has 13 residues. Germline loops: CDR1 SEHNR, CDR2 FQNEAQ (reference sequence). The full variable domain, completed using reference TRBV7-9 and TRBJ2-5, is DTGVSQNPRHKITKRGQNVTFRCDPISEHNRLYWYRQTLGQGPEFLTYFQNEAQLEKSRLLSDRFSAERPKGSFSTLEIQRTEQGDSAMYLCASSSLGPETRYFGPGTRLLVL.

The sample holds many counts of this clonotype. The rearrangement uses TRBV5-7 and TRBJ2-7, with D tentatively TRBD2 (6 bases). TRBV5-7 is annotated as an ORF whose role is uncertain. Trimming removed 4 bases from V and 3 bases from J, with 23 bases in between. This CDR3 has 17 amino acids. CDR3 protein: CASSSRRLSSGVYEQYF. CDR3 nucleotides: TGTGCCAGCAGCAGTCGTCGTCTGTCCTCGGGGGTCTACGAGCAGTACTTC.

This clonotype occurred a few times. Compared with germline, one end of the junction differs, possibly owing to a read error. The CDR3 protein is CASSWTGFTRPTDAQYF. CDR3 DNA: TGTGCCAGTAGTTGGACAGGGTTCACTCGGCCTACAGATGCGCAGTATTTT. This chain connects TRBV19 to TRBJ2-3; TRBD1 agrees at 8 bases. The germline gives CDR1 LNHDA, CDR2 SQIVND (reference sequence). CDR3 size: 17 residues.

This clonotype appeared many times. The chain uses TRBV12-3 or TRBV12-4 and TRBJ1-2, with D maybe TRBD1 (6 bases). The V end was cut by 2 bases, the J end by 6 bases, with 13 bases between. The CDR3 length is 14 residues. In nucleotides, the CDR3 is TGTGCCAGCAGTTTACTCGGGGGGCTCGATGGCTACACCTTC. This translates into CASSLLGGLDGYTF.

This clonotype was recorded at least ten times. J is TRBJ2-2 and V is TRBV12-3 or TRBV12-4, with D unclear. With 0 bases removed from V and 0 bases from J, the gap between germline ends came to 5 bases. The CDR3 loop spans 15 amino acids. The DNA of the CDR3 is TGTGCCAGCAGTTTAGCTCCGACGAACACCGGGGAGCTGTTTTTT. This gives the protein CASSLAPTNTGELFF.

The chain recombines TRBV3-1 with TRBJ1-2, with D hard to call. The CDR3 covers 13 residues. CDR1 is LGHDT and CDR2 is YNNKEL in the germline V gene (reference sequence). Trimming removed 0 bases from V and 5 bases from J, with 7 bases in between. The CDR3 coding sequence is TGTGCCAGCAGCCAAGAGGGGATGTATGGCTACACCTTC. It yields the protein CASSQEGMYGYTF.

The sample holds a few counts of this clonotype. The J gene is TRBJ1-3, the V gene TRBV6-5, with D maybe TRBD1 (6 bases). CDR1 is MNHEY and CDR2 is SVGAGI in the germline V gene. The CDR3 runs 18 residues. Between the trimmed V and J ends, which lost 0 bases and 0 bases, there was a span of 15 bases. The CDR3 here is CASSYSRQGQLSGNTIYF. CDR3 in DNA: TGTGCCAGCAGTTACTCGCGGCAGGGGCAACTCTCTGGAAACACCATATATTTT.

At least ten counts were recorded for this clonotype. The chain employs TRBV9 and TRBJ2-3; D uncertain. The germline CDR1 and CDR2 sequences are SGDLS and YYNGEE. This CDR3 has 14 residues. V was cut by 3 bases and J by 0 bases, with 8 bases left in between. Written as DNA, the CDR3 is TGTGCCAGCAGCGCGAGGATGAGCACAGATACGCAGTATTTT. It is translated as CASSARMSTDTQYF.

This clonotype appeared a single time. The CDR3 region is CASKGGGPEQYF. Here the CDR3 DNA reads TGTGCCAGCAAAGGAGGGGGTCCCGAGCAGTACTTC. The V gene is TRBV7-9, the J gene TRBJ2-7, with D perhaps being TRBD1 or TRBD2 (6 bases each). Germline V gives CDR1 SEHNR, CDR2 FQNEAQ (reference sequence). The V gene lost 7 bases and the J gene lost 6 bases, with 13 bases spanning the gap. This CDR3 has 12 residues.

About this clonotype: A much larger clone differs from this one at a single base, so this may be a read error. The V gene is TRBV7-2, the J gene TRBJ2-5; D is ambiguous. CDR1 is SGHTA and CDR2 is FQGNSA in the germline V gene. Deletions cut 2 bases from V and 4 bases from J, with 5 bases between. The length of the CDR3 is 12 residues. As DNA, the CDR3 is TGTACCAGCAGCTTAAGCTTAGAGACCCAGTACTTC. Translated: CTSSLSLETQYF.

This chain connects TRBV6-5 to TRBJ1-1; D might be TRBD1 (5 bases). V was trimmed by 0 bases and J by 4 bases, leaving 12 bases between them. Per the germline V gene, CDR1 is MNHEY and CDR2 is SVGAGI. CDR3 length equals 15 residues. As DNA, the CDR3 is TGTGCCAGCAGTTACTCAACACCAGGGACCACTGAAGCTTTCTTT. This gives the protein CASSYSTPGTTEAFF.

The sample holds a few counts of this clonotype. The chain recombines TRBV27 with TRBJ1-2, with 7 bases that match TRBD1. J lost 4 bases, V lost 3 bases, and 11 bases had no gene match. CDR1 and CDR2 (germline): MNHEY, SMNVEV (reference sequence). The length of the CDR3 is 16 residues. CDR3 region: CASSFIQGRYGYGYTF. As DNA, the CDR3 is TGTGCCAGCAGTTTTATACAGGGGAGGTATGGCTATGGCTACACCTTC.

This clonotype is a singleton in its sample. Germline and junction disagree at one end, which may indicate a read error. The CDR3 region has the DNA TGTGCCTGCAGCCAGCCCGGGGGCACTGAAGCTTTCTTT. It specifies CACSQPGGTEAFF. This chain joins TRBV14 and TRBJ1-1, with a possible D match to TRBD1 (5 bases). The CDR3 runs 13 residues. Germline lookup yields CDR1 SGHDN and CDR2 FVKESK. The full variable domain, its missing parts supplied by reference TRBV14 and TRBJ1-1, is EAGVTQFPSHSVIEKGQTVTLRCDPISGHDNLYWYRRVMGKEIKFLLHFVKESKQDESGMPNNRFLAERTGGTYSTLKVQPAELEDSGVYFCACSQPGGTEAFFGQGTRLTVV.

This clonotype has a count of ten or more. The chain carries TRBV15 and TRBJ2-3; D gene ambiguous. Germline values: CDR1 LNHNV, CDR2 YYDKDF (reference sequence). The CDR3 covers 14 residues. With 0 bases removed from V and 8 bases from J, the gap between germline ends came to 12 bases. The CDR3 is CATSRDQGKSTQYF. The CDR3 nucleotides are TGTGCCACCAGCAGAGATCAAGGGAAGAGTACGCAGTATTTT.

This clonotype was seen many times. The J gene is TRBJ1-1, the V gene TRBV7-9; D remains unclear. The germline V gene has CDR1 SEHNR and CDR2 FQNEAQ (reference sequence). This CDR3 is built from 14 residues. Trimming stripped 2 bases from V and 1 base from J, with 8 bases between. The CDR3 loop is CASSLTVANTEAFF. Written as DNA, the CDR3 is TGTGCCAGCAGCTTAACGGTGGCGAACACTGAAGCTTTCTTT.

This clonotype came up a few times. This chain links TRBV13 with TRBJ1-3; D remains unclear. The V gene lost 4 bases and the J gene lost 4 bases, with 11 bases spanning the gap. Per germline, CDR1 PRHDT and CDR2 FYEKMQ (reference sequence). The CDR3 has 14 residues. The CDR3 DNA is TGTGCCAGCAGCTCGCTGGGGTCAGGAAACACCATATATTTT. It encodes CASSSLGSGNTIYF.